The 27 T cell receptor beta chains below were found in one sample sequenced in a study of blood T cell repertoires in COVID-19. Libraries were prepared by immunoSEQ multiplex PCR; TCRdb keeps only in-frame clonotypes and omits some of them. Among more than 20,000 clones, approximately 89% were seen once, and the ten largest hold less than 5.5%. Sequencing was done on a sample of peripheral blood. These receptors all come from a man aged 50-59 years with active COVID-19.

This clone rates as medium-sized. This rearrangement joins TRBV19 to TRBJ2-2; perhaps TRBD1 as D (6 bases). This CDR3 contains 14 residues. The V end was cut by 7 bases, the J end by 5 bases, with 14 bases between. Germline V gene sequence: CDR1 LNHDA, CDR2 SQIVND (reference sequence). The CDR3 DNA is TGTGCCAGTAAACAGGGTAGAAGAACCGGGGAGCTGTTTTTT. Its protein is CASKQGRRTGELFF. Variable domain in full (rest from reference TRBV19 and TRBJ2-2): DGGITQSPKYLFRKEGQNVTLSCEQNLNHDAMYWYRQDPGQGLRLIYYSQIVNDFQKGDIAEGYSVSREKKESFPLTVTSAQKNPTAFYLCASKQGRRTGELFFGEGSRLTVL.

The V and J genes are TRBV19 and TRBJ2-1; weak D call: TRBD1 (6 bases). The ends were cut back, 7 bases at V and 0 bases at J, with 13 bases in the middle. The CDR3 covers 15 residues. Germline CDR1 LNHDA, CDR2 SQIVND (reference sequence). The CDR3 protein is CASTLDRSSYNEQFF. For the CDR3, the DNA is TGTGCCAGTACCCTTGACAGGAGCTCCTACAATGAGCAGTTCTTC.

The V call is TRBV3-1 (or the pseudogene TRBV3-2), the J call TRBJ2-1, with TRBD1 as a possible D gene (6 bases). This CDR3 region has 15 residues. Germline V lookup: CDR1 LGHDT, CDR2 YNNKEL (reference sequence). V was pared by 1 base and J by 7 bases, with 14 bases between. CDR3 amino acids: CASSQGMGAWNEQFF. In nucleotides, the CDR3 is TGTGCCAGCAGCCAAGGAATGGGGGCTTGGAATGAGCAGTTCTTC.

The chain links TRBV7-2 to TRBJ1-6, with 10 bases fitting TRBD1. Germline V gene sequence: CDR1 SGHTA, CDR2 FQGNSA. The CDR3 sequence is 15 residues long. J lost 12 bases, V lost 1 base, and 6 bases had no gene match. The CDR3 here is CASSLEGTGDLPLHF. The CDR3 DNA follows: TGTGCCAGCAGCTTAGAAGGGACAGGGGACTTACCCCTCCACTTT.

V and J are TRBV25-1 and TRBJ2-1, with D perhaps matching TRBD2 (6 bases). Trimming removed 1 base at V and 12 bases at J, with 16 bases between. The CDR3 covers 14 residues. CDR1 is MGHDK, CDR2 SYGVNS, per germline. The CDR3 DNA follows: TGTGCCAGCAGTGAATGGGGACGCGGGGAACGGCAGTTCTTC. This translates into CASSEWGRGERQFF.

The gene calls are TRBV5-8 and TRBJ1-6; perhaps TRBD1 as D (6 bases). Germline assignment: CDR1 SGHTS and CDR2 YDEGEE. Trimming cost V 5 bases and J 11 bases, with 11 bases left between them. CDR3 length: 12 amino acids. The chain's CDR3 is CASRRGGPPLHF. In DNA form, the CDR3 reads TGTGCCAGCAGACGGGGGGGGCCACCCCTCCACTTT.

V and J are TRBV4-1 and TRBJ2-3; 8 nucleotides align to TRBD2. Trimming removed 8 bases from V and 4 bases from J; junction bases left unmatched: 8. The length of the CDR3 is 14 residues. From germline, CDR1 is MGHRA and CDR2 YSYEKL. The CDR3 bases are TGCGCCAGCCGACCGGGGGGGAGTTCAGATACGCAGTATTTT. Its protein product is CASRPGGSSDTQYF.

The DNA of the CDR3 is TGTGCCAGCAGTTACGAAAGCGGGAAGAGGGGGGAGCTGTTTTTT. Its protein product is CASSYESGKRGELFF. This chain uses TRBV6-5 with TRBJ2-2; 7 bases are a match to TRBD2. Per germline, CDR1 MNHEY and CDR2 SVGAGI. V was clipped by 2 bases and J by 8 bases; unmatched bases: 8. The CDR3 contains 15 residues.

The rearrangement links TRBV7-2 to TRBJ1-6; D is uncertain. The germline V gene encodes CDR1 SGHTA and CDR2 FQGNSA. With 1 base removed from V and 4 bases from J, the gap between germline ends came to 17 bases. This CDR3 spans 18 amino acids. CDR3 amino acids: CASSLGGYPSIYNSPLHF. The CDR3 DNA reads TGTGCCAGCAGCTTAGGAGGGTATCCCTCGATATATAATTCACCCCTCCACTTT.

V gene TRBV11-3 combines with J gene TRBJ2-3; 8 nucleotides match TRBD2. The germline V gene has CDR1 SGHNT and CDR2 YENEEA. This CDR3 has 17 residues. V lost 4 bases, J lost 0 bases, and 9 bases stayed unmatched. The CDR3 is CASSSGGARPSTDTQYF. CDR3 nucleotide sequence: TGTGCCAGCAGCTCGGGGGGGGCACGGCCTAGCACAGATACGCAGTATTTT.

This CDR3 is CASSQRANYGYTF. CDR3 DNA sequence: TGTGCCAGCAGTCAAAGAGCTAACTATGGCTACACCTTC. V gene TRBV7-2 combines with J gene TRBJ1-2; D uncertain. Germline lookup yields CDR1 SGHTA and CDR2 FQGNSA. This CDR3 has 13 amino acids. V lost 6 bases, J lost 0 bases, and 8 bases lay in between.

The chain couples TRBV9 to TRBJ2-4; 8 bases fit TRBD2. CDR1 is SGDLS and CDR2 is YYNGEE in the germline V gene. This CDR3 contains 15 residues. V shed 0 bases and J 4 bases; nucleotides not matched to a gene: 3. The CDR3 sequence: CASSVDERGKNIQYF. CDR3 in DNA: TGTGCCAGCAGCGTAGATGAGCGGGGGAAAAACATTCAGTACTTC.

This rearrangement joins TRBV4-2 to TRBJ1-6, with D uncertain. The germline V gene encodes CDR1 LGHNA and CDR2 YNFKEQ. This CDR3 spans 14 amino acids. V lost 3 bases to trimming and J lost 0 bases, with 3 bases between them. The CDR3 nucleotides read TGTGCCAGCAGCCAGAGCTCCTATAATTCACCCCTCCACTTT. Translated: CASSQSSYNSPLHF.

This clone was observed a few times. The chain is built from TRBV5-1 and TRBJ2-7, with D maybe TRBD1 (5 bases). Germline CDR1 and CDR2: SGHRS and YFSETQ. This CDR3 contains 14 residues. Deletions cut 3 bases from V and 2 bases from J, with 12 bases between. CDR3 residues: CASSWTQGPYEQYF. Written as DNA, the CDR3 is TGCGCCAGCAGCTGGACCCAGGGTCCCTACGAGCAGTACTTC.

The sample holds one count of this clone. Sequence at one end of the junction differs from germline and may be a read error. This chain links TRBV7-2 with TRBJ2-5; a possible D gene is TRBD1 (6 bases). The CDR3 has 14 amino acids. CDR1 SGHTA and CDR2 FQGNSA come from the germline V gene. The CDR3 sequence: CASSLGRKGETQHF. For the CDR3, the DNA is TGTGCCAGCAGCCTTGGCAGGAAGGGGGAGACCCAGCACTTC.

This chain connects TRBV18 to TRBJ2-1; the D is unclear. The CDR3 totals 12 residues. The germline gives CDR1 KGHSH, CDR2 LQKENI. V dropped 3 bases and J dropped 10 bases, with 10 bases sitting between them. For the CDR3, the DNA is TGTGCCAGCTCACCGGCGACGAGGGAGCAGTTCTTC. The encoded protein is CASSPATREQFF.

The rearrangement joins TRBV6-1 to TRBJ2-7; TRBD1 agrees at 7 bases. V shed 3 bases, J shed 1 base, and the junction held 6 bases outside the gene matches. CDR1 and CDR2 from the germline V gene are MNHNS and SASEGT. The CDR3 sequence is 15 residues long. The CDR3 sequence: CASSDGTAKSYEQYF. The CDR3, as DNA: TGTGCCAGCAGTGACGGGACAGCGAAGTCCTACGAGCAGTACTTC.

The chain uses TRBV4-3 and TRBJ2-1; TRBD2 agrees at 8 bases. The CDR3 is 16 residues long. Germline lookup yields CDR1 LGHNA and CDR2 YSLEER. J lost 4 bases, V lost 0 bases, and 5 bases had no gene match. The CDR3, as DNA: TGCGCCAGCAGCCAAGACGTACGCGGGGGGTACAATGAGCAGTTCTTC. This encodes CASSQDVRGGYNEQFF.

The rearrangement joins TRBV29-1 to TRBJ2-1; 7 bases match TRBD1. The CDR3 is made up of 16 amino acids. Trimming removed 3 bases from V and 1 base from J; junction bases left unmatched: 9. In germline, CDR1 is SQVTM, CDR2 ANQGSEA. The CDR3 sequence is CSVEARGRGSYNEQFF. DNA for the CDR3: TGCAGCGTTGAGGCCAGGGGCAGGGGGTCCTACAATGAGCAGTTCTTC.

This rearrangement joins TRBV10-3 to TRBJ2-1, with 8 bases lining up with TRBD2. The CDR3 runs to 14 residues. V was clipped by 5 bases and J by 4 bases; unmatched bases: 4. From germline, CDR1 is ENHRY and CDR2 SYGVKD. CDR3 DNA: TGTGCCATCAGTCCGGGGGGGGCGTACAATGAGCAGTTCTTC. Its translation: CAISPGGAYNEQFF.

The chain employs TRBV11-3 and TRBJ2-1; 7 nucleotides align to TRBD1. The CDR3 extends over 13 amino acids. Germline CDR1 SGHNT, CDR2 YENEEA. The V segment lost 5 bases and the J segment 6 bases; nucleotides outside the gene matches: 4. In nucleotides, the CDR3 is TGTGCCAGCAGCAGGGGGCAGGTCAATGAGCAGTTCTTC. Translation: CASSRGQVNEQFF.

This chain connects TRBV7-9 to TRBJ2-5; D perhaps matches TRBD1 (7 bases). From germline, CDR1 is SEHNR and CDR2 FQNEAQ (reference sequence). V was shortened by 1 base and J by 0 bases, with 18 bases between the two germline ends. There are 18 residues in the CDR3. Here the CDR3 reads CASSLGHQGGRYQETQYF. CDR3 sequence (DNA): TGTGCCAGCAGCTTAGGCCATCAGGGGGGACGGTACCAAGAGACCCAGTACTTC.

This chain uses TRBV18 with TRBJ1-2, with D unresolved. Deletions cut 1 base from V and 6 bases from J, with 9 bases between. The length of the CDR3 is 13 residues. CDR1 and CDR2 from the germline V gene are KGHSH and LQKENI. As DNA, the CDR3 is TGTGCCAGCTCACCACGCCAGGAGGATGGCTACACCTTC. This encodes CASSPRQEDGYTF.

The J gene is TRBJ1-3, the V gene TRBV25-1; no clear D gene. Germline V CDR1 and CDR2: MGHDK, SYGVNS. V shed 7 bases and J shed 1 base, with 5 bases lying between them. CDR3 size: 12 residues. CDR3 coding DNA: TGTGCCAGCATGAGTTCTGGAAACACCATATATTTT. This translates into CASMSSGNTIYF.

The chain carries TRBV18 and TRBJ2-4, with a possible D match to TRBD1 (6 bases). The V and J ends lost 4 bases and 3 bases respectively, with 13 bases between them. Germline V gene data show CDR1 as KGHSH and CDR2 as LQKENI. The CDR3 has 15 residues. The CDR3 protein is CASSRRTEGKNIQYF. The CDR3 coding sequence is TGTGCCAGCTCACGACGGACAGAAGGCAAAAACATTCAGTACTTC. Full variable domain (missing parts from reference TRBV18 and TRBJ2-4): NAGVMQNPRHLVRRRGQEARLRCSPMKGHSHVYWYRQLPEEGLKFMVYLQKENIIDESGMPKERFSAEFPKEGPSILRIQQVVRGDSAAYFCASSRRTEGKNIQYFGAGTRLSVL.

The chain recombines TRBV5-4 with TRBJ2-2; 8 bases match TRBD2. CDR1 and CDR2 from the germline V gene are SGHNT and YYREEE (reference sequence). The CDR3 consists of 16 residues. The ends lost 4 bases at V and 2 bases at J; junction bases unmatched: 7. CDR3 amino acids: CASSLRTSSNTGELFF. The CDR3 DNA sequence: TGTGCCAGCAGCCTTAGGACTAGCAGCAACACCGGGGAGCTGTTTTTT.

This chain connects TRBV7-2 to TRBJ1-2; 10 bases match TRBD1. Per the germline V gene, CDR1 is SGHTA and CDR2 is FQGNSA. CDR3 length: 14 amino acids. Trimming at V came to 5 bases and at J to 6 bases, leaving 6 bases not matched to a gene. CDR3 bases: TGTGCCAGCAGCCCTCGGGGACAGGGGCATGGCTACACCTTC. This sequence encodes CASSPRGQGHGYTF.